What follows are 5 T cell receptor beta chains derived from one specimen sequenced in a study of blood T cell repertoires in COVID-19. Repertoires were generated with immunoSEQ multiplex PCR, while TCRdb's copy carries only in-frame clones and drops some. The data contain about 69,000 clones, 75% to 80% of them singletons. Sequencing used peripheral blood. The receptors were sampled from a human donor in a cohort sampled during active COVID-19.

The CDR3 is CASSLGRGWNEETQYF. The DNA for the CDR3 is TGTGCCAGCAGTTTGGGTCGGGGGTGGAATGAGGAGACCCAGTACTTC. The J gene is TRBJ2-5, the V gene TRBV28, with D possibly matching TRBD2 (6 bases). Per the germline V gene, CDR1 is MDHEN and CDR2 is SYDVKM. The CDR3 is made up of 16 amino acids. V lost 3 bases and J lost 5, with 19 bases in between.

The chain is built from TRBV2 and TRBJ2-5, with a weak D call TRBD1 (6 bases). Germline V lookup: CDR1 SNHLY, CDR2 FYNNEI. The CDR3 spans 13 residues. V was cut by 6 bases and J by 5 bases, with 13 bases left in between. DNA for the CDR3: TGTGCCAGCAGAGGCCAGGGGCCGGAGACCCAGTACTTC. Translated, it gives CASRGQGPETQYF.

V and J are TRBV7-9 and TRBJ2-7, with D unresolved. V lost 4 bases and J 7 bases, leaving 11 bases between the germline ends. Germline loops: CDR1 SEHNR, CDR2 FQNEAQ (reference sequence). This CDR3 has 12 residues. The CDR3 bases are TGTGCCAGCAGCTCCAGTACGAGGGAGCAGTACTTC. Its translation: CASSSSTREQYF.

The rearrangement uses TRBV3-1 (or the pseudogene TRBV3-2) and TRBJ2-1; 15 bases agree with TRBD2. CDR3 length equals 18 residues. Germline CDR1 and CDR2: LGHDT and YNNKEL (reference sequence). Unmatched junction bases numbered 7, after V lost 5 bases and J lost 2 bases. The CDR3 DNA sequence: TGTGCCAGCAGCTCCCGGACTAGCGGGAGGGAGGCCTACAATGAGCAGTTCTTC. It encodes CASSSRTSGREAYNEQFF.

The chain uses TRBV19 and TRBJ2-5; a weak D match, TRBD1 (5 bases). This CDR3 spans 16 amino acids. Germline CDR1 and CDR2: LNHDA and SQIVND (reference sequence). V gave up 1 base and J gave up 1 base, with 13 bases separating them. The CDR3 is CASSIGGTSTQETQYF. The CDR3, as DNA: TGTGCCAGTAGTATAGGGGGCACGTCTACCCAAGAGACCCAGTACTTC.